The subject of this entry is one T cell receptor (beta chain). What it recognizes is unknown. The data are from a study of CD8 T cells in Susac syndrome. Turning to the study itself: When blood was drawn, patients with Susac syndrome were on intravenous immunoglobulin alone, on corticosteroids, or therapy-naive. Overall study results and limits: Maximal CD8+ clonal expansion in Susac was observed within TEMRA cells and among active patients. The authors found around 17 Susac-specific public clones in total CD8+ repertoires and about five in CD8+ TEMRA repertoires.

The CDR3 covers 13 residues. The J segment lost 3 bases and the V segment lost 4 bases, leaving 4 bases of the junction unmatched. Germline CDR1 and CDR2: SQVTM and ANQGSEA. Reverse transcription of about 0.45 to 1 ug RNA was performed with random hexamers. TCRdb reprocessed the immunoSEQ multiplex PCR reads with MiXCR, giving one entry per CDR3 protein. The sample consists of some 140,000 distinct CDR3 sequences, 95% of them appearing once. The sample comprised CD8+ T cells from PBMCs. The clonotype comes from a human donor with Susac syndrome. The genes are TRBV29-1 and TRBJ2-7; TRBD1 matches 9 bases. CDR3 residues: CSVVEDRGYEQYF. DNA for the CDR3: TGCAGCGTTGTGGAGGACAGGGGCTACGAGCAGTACTTC.